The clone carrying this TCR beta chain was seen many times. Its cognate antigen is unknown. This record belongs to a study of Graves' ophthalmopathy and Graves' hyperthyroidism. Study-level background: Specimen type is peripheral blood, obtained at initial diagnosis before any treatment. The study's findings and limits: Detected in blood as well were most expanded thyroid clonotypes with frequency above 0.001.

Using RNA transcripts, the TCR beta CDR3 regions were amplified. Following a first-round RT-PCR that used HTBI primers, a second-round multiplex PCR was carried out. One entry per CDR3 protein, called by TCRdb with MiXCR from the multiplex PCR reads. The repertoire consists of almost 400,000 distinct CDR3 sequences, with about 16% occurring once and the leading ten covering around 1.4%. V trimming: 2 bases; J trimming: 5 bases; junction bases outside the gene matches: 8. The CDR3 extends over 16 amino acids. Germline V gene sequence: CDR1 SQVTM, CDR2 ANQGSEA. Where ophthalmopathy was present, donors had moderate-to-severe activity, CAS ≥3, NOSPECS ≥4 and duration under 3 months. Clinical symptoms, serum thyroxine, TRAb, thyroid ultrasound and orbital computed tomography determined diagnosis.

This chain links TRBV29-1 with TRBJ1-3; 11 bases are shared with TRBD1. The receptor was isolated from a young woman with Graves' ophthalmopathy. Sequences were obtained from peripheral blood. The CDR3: CSVEWTGGTSRNTIYF. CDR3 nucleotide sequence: TGCAGCGTTGAATGGACAGGGGGCACCTCGAGAAACACCATATATTTT. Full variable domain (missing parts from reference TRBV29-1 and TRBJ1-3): SAVISQKPSRDICQRGTSLTIQCQVDSQVTMMFWYRQQPGQSLTLIATANQGSEATYESGFVIDKFPISRPNLTFSTLTVSNMSPEDSSIYLCSVEWTGGTSRNTIYFGEGSWLTVV.